Below are 5 T cell receptor beta chains sequenced from a single sample in a study of OX40 agonist ivuxolimab in advanced cancers. Some clones are missing from TCRdb's copy, which holds only in-frame ones; the method was immunoSEQ multiplex PCR. The repertoire consists of 100,000 to 150,000 clones, with roughly 90% occurring once and the leading ten covering more than 0.7%. Source: CD4+ or CD8+ T cells sorted from blood, taken in a trial of the OX40 agonist ivuxolimab. The receptors come from an adult with an advanced solid tumor such as melanoma, head and neck, liver or kidney cancer.

The rearrangement uses TRBV5-4 and TRBJ2-5; 10 nucleotides align to TRBD1. Trimming at V came to 5 bases and at J to 9 bases, leaving 13 bases not matched to a gene. Germline lookup yields CDR1 SGHNT and CDR2 YYREEE (reference sequence). CDR3 length: 15 residues. The CDR3 bases are TGTGCCAGCAGTCCCGGGACAGGGGATCCTCGGGCCCAGTACTTC. Residues: CASSPGTGDPRAQYF.

This chain uses TRBV10-3 with TRBJ2-5; D is unclear. The assigned J gene may be wrong: the sequence end matches TRBJ2-7 better. CDR1 and CDR2 from the germline V gene are ENHRY and SYGVKD. This CDR3 comprises 12 residues. The CDR3 loop is CAISDSSYEQYF. CDR3 bases: TGTGCCATCAGTGACAGCTCCTACGAGCAGTACTTC.

This sequence joins TRBV6-5 and TRBJ2-7, with D perhaps matching TRBD1 (6 bases). The CDR3 consists of 12 residues. The V end was cut by 5 bases, the J end by 5 bases, with 10 bases between. Germline values: CDR1 MNHEY, CDR2 SVGAGI. The CDR3 sequence: CASSPQGDEQYF. The DNA for the CDR3 is TGTGCCAGCAGTCCACAGGGAGACGAGCAGTACTTC.

For this clone: Other DNA sequences in this specimen translate into the identical CDR3. The chain has TRBV18 and TRBJ2-1; tentatively, D is TRBD2 (6 bases). The germline CDR1 and CDR2 sequences are KGHSH and LQKENI. V lost 3 bases and J lost 2, with 8 bases in between. The CDR3 spans 14 residues. The CDR3 reads CASSPGGTYNEQFF. CDR3 DNA: TGTGCCAGCTCACCGGGGGGAACCTACAATGAGCAGTTCTTC.

The J gene is TRBJ2-1, the V gene TRBV11-3, with a possible D match to TRBD2 (5 bases). Germline V gene sequence: CDR1 SGHNT, CDR2 YENEEA. V was trimmed by 2 bases and J by 9 bases, leaving 8 bases between them. The CDR3 totals 12 residues. The CDR3 loop is CASSLWEPEQFF. CDR3 DNA: TGTGCCAGCAGCTTATGGGAGCCTGAGCAGTTCTTC.